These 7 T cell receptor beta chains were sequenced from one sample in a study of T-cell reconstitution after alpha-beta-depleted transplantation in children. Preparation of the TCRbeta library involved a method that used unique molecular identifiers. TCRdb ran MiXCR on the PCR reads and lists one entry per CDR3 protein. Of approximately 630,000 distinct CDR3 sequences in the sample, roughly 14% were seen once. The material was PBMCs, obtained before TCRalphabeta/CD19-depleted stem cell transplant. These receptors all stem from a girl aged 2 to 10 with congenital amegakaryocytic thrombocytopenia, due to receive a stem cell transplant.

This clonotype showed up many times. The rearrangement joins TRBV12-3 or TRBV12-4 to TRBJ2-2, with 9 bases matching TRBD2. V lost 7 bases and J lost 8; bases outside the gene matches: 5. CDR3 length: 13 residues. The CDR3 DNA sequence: TGTGCCAGCACTGTAGCGGGAGTGGGGGAGCTGTTTTTT. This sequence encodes CASTVAGVGELFF.

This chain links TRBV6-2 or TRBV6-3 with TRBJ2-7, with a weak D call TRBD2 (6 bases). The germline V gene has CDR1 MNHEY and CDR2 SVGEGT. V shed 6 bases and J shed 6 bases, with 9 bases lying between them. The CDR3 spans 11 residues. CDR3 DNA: TGTGCCAGCAGGACTAGGGGCGAGCAGTACTTC. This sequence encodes CASRTRGEQYF.

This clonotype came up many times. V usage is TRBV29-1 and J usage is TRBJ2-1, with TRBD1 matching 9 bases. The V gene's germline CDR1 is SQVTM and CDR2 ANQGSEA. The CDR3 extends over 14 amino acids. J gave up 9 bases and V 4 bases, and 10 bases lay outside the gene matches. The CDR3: CSVVDPGTGFEQFF. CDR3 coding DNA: TGCAGCGTTGTCGATCCAGGGACAGGGTTTGAGCAGTTCTTC.

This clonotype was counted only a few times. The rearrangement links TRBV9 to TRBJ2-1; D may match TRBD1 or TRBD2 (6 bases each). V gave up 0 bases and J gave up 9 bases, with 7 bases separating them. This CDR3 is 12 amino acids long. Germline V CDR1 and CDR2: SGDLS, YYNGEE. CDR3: CASSVEGGEQFF. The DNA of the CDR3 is TGTGCCAGCAGCGTAGAGGGGGGTGAGCAGTTCTTC.

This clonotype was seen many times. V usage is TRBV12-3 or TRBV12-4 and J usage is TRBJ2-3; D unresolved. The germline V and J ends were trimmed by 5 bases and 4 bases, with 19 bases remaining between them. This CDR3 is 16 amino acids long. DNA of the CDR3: TGTGCCAGCAGTCTTGCACGGCCCGTCGGCCCAGATACGCAGTATTTT. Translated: CASSLARPVGPDTQYF.

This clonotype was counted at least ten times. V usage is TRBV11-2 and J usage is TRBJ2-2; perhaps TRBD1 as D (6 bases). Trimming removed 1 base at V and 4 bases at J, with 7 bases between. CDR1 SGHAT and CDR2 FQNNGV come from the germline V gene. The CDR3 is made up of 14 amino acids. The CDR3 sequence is CASSLGGGTGELFF. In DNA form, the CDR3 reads TGTGCCAGCAGCTTAGGAGGGGGCACCGGGGAGCTGTTTTTT.

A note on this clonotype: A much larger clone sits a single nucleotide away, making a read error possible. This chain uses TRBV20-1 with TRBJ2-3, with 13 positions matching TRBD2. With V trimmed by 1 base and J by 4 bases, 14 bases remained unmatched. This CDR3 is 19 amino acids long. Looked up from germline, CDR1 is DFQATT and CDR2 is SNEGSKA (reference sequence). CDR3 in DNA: TGCAGTGCTAGAGGGGTTTTTGGACTAGCGGGAGATCGGGCAGATACGCAGTATTTT. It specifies CSARGVFGLAGDRADTQYF.